A selection of T cell receptor beta chains follows, all from one sample in a study of blood T cell repertoires in COVID-19. This table comes from immunoSEQ multiplex PCR, and its TCRdb copy is limited to in-frame clones, with some not included. Here the sample spans approximately 350,000 clones, around 87% being singletons. The sample consisted of PBMCs or T cells enriched from blood (not recorded which). These receptor sequences come from a man aged 18 to 30 who had recovered from COVID-19. Each CDR3 is given with its conserved first and last residue. Fields, in order: D gene, V gene, J gene, CDR3 protein, CDR3 DNA. The D gene is left open where the match is weak.

TRBD2	TRBV3-1/TRBV3-2	TRBJ2-1	CASSPSGSGDNEQFF	TGTGCCAGCAGCCCCTCGGGTAGCGGGGACAATGAGCAGTTCTTC
TRBD1	TRBV9	TRBJ1-1	CASSSEGTGGRKAFF	TGTGCCAGCAGCTCCGAGGGGACAGGTGGTCGGAAAGCTTTCTTT
.	TRBV2	TRBJ2-7	CASTGAQGSYEQYF	TGTGCCAGCACCGGGGCGCAGGGGTCCTACGAGCAGTACTTC
.	TRBV19	TRBJ2-5	CASTVSGLPQETQYF	TGTGCCAGTACCGTATCGGGACTTCCTCAAGAGACCCAGTACTTC
TRBD2	TRBV9	TRBJ2-1	CASSAPLGTSGGLRNNEQFF	TGTGCCAGCAGCGCCCCTCTCGGGACTAGCGGGGGGCTAAGGAACAATGAGCAGTTCTTC
.	TRBV30	TRBJ2-2	CAWRGTSGPGGELFF	TGTGCCTGGAGGGGGACCAGCGGGCCGGGCGGGGAGCTGTTTTTT
TRBD1	TRBV27	TRBJ1-2	CASSLSWDRGSKLYGYTF	TGTGCCAGCAGTTTAAGTTGGGACAGGGGCAGTAAGTTGTATGGCTACACCTTC
TRBD2	TRBV2	TRBJ2-1	CASRSPRGGYNEQFF	TGTGCCAGCAGGTCTCCGCGGGGGGGCTACAATGAGCAGTTCTTC
.	TRBV9	TRBJ1-3	CASSVEGQSSSGNTIYF	TGTGCCAGCAGCGTAGAGGGGCAGTCTAGCTCTGGAAACACCATATATTTT
.	TRBV7-9	TRBJ1-2	CASSNVVGPGGGYTF	TGTGCCAGCAGCAACGTGGTGGGGCCGGGGGGTGGCTACACCTTC
TRBD1	TRBV7-2	TRBJ1-4	CASSSSGGLEEKLFF	TGTGCCAGCAGCTCATCAGGGGGCTTAGAAGAAAAACTGTTTTTT
.	TRBV7-3	TRBJ2-7	CASSLPPAGTHPHEQYF	TGTGCCAGCAGCTTACCACCCGCCGGGACACATCCCCACGAGCAGTACTTC
TRBD2	TRBV4-2	TRBJ2-7	CASSPLVHASGRAEEQYF	TGTGCCAGCAGCCCCCTAGTTCATGCTAGCGGGAGGGCGGAGGAGCAGTACTTC
TRBD1	TRBV2	TRBJ1-5	CASRWFGQGDQPQHF	TGTGCCAGCAGGTGGTTTGGACAGGGGGATCAGCCCCAGCATTTT
.	TRBV14	TRBJ1-1	CASSQTQYERMNTEAFF	TGTGCCAGCAGCCAGACGCAGTACGAGAGGATGAACACTGAAGCTTTCTTT